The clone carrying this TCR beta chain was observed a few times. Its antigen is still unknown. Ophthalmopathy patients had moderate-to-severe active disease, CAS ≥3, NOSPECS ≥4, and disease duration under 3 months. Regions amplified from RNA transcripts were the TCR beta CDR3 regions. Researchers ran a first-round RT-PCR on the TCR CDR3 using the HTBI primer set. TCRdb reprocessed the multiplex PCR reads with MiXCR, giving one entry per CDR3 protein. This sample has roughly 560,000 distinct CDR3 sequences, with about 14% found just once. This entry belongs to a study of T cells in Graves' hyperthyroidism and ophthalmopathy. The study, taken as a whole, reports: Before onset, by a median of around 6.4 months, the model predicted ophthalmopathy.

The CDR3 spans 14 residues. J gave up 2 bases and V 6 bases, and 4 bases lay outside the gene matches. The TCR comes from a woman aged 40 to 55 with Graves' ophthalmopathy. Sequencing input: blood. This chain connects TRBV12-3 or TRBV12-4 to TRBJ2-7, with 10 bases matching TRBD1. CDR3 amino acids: CASRAGQGAYEQYF. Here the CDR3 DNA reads TGTGCCAGCAGGGCCGGACAGGGGGCCTACGAGCAGTACTTC.